This T cell receptor (beta chain) was identified during a study of identifying expanded T cells in peripheral blood. Points from the study as a whole: Over approximately two and four weeks, about 15 and 18 clones changed, versus around 1.2 between replicates.

TCRdb keeps only in-frame clones here, not all; method: immunoSEQ multiplex PCR. The profile shows tens of thousands of clones, approximately 86% of them singletons. After removal of 4 bases from V and 6 bases from J, the junction contained 10 bases not matched to a gene. CDR3 length equals 15 residues. In germline, CDR1 is SGDLS, CDR2 YYNGEE. Healthy donors had no documented immune events, such as infections, while sampled. On this clone itself: The antigen remains unidentified.

This chain connects TRBV9 to TRBJ2-3; 8 nucleotides agree with TRBD2. The source of this sequence is a person between 18 and 75 years old in good health. Source material: blood. The CDR3 nucleotides read TGTGCCAGCAGCCCCCCTGCGGGGGGACTCGATACGCAGTATTTT. Translated: CASSPPAGGLDTQYF.